This T cell receptor (beta chain) was sequenced for a study of cytomegalovirus exposure and HLA in healthy donors. Use of 60 Vbeta and 13 Jbeta primers characterized the PCR. The repertoire was sequenced with immunoSEQ multiplex PCR; TCRdb's copy has only in-frame clones and lacks some. The table records over 130,000 clones, approximately 80% of them present only once. V gave up 4 bases and J gave up 3 bases, with 13 bases separating them. This CDR3 has 14 residues. CDR1 and CDR2 (germline): SGHAT, FQNNGV. This clonotype was obtained from a man aged 50-59 years in good health and CMV-seronegative. V is TRBV11-2 and J is TRBJ2-7; D is undetermined. The source material was PBMCs. The CDR3 protein is CASSSRMVSYEQYF. Here the CDR3 DNA reads TGTGCCAGCAGCTCTCGAATGGTCAGCTACGAGCAGTACTTC.